The clone carrying this T cell receptor beta chain was found a few times. CDR1 is SEHNR, CDR2 FQNEAQ, per germline (reference sequence). CDR3 size: 14 residues. Trimming removed 4 bases at V and 12 bases at J, with 19 bases between. These data are taken from a study of CD8+ T cells in alopecia areata. The sequencing template was cDNA reverse transcribed from extracted RNA. TCRdb's copy holds only in-frame clones and misses some; the assay was immunoSEQ multiplex PCR. The sample records approximately 210,000 clones, less than 65% being singletons. Treatment given: oral pan-JAK inhibitor, 5-10 mg twice daily.

The sequencing here drew on CD4+ T cells sorted from blood, taken at week 4, from a patient treated with tofacitinib. The receptor was derived from a human donor with alopecia areata. V and J are TRBV7-9 and TRBJ2-1; D is ambiguous. The CDR3 DNA follows: TGTGCCAGCAGCTACCTGTCGGGCCCCGACGGGCAGTTCTTC. Translation: CASSYLSGPDGQFF.